The 21 T cell receptor beta chains listed next were all sequenced from one sample in a study of cytomegalovirus exposure and HLA in healthy donors. Amplification used 60 Vbeta primers and 13 Jbeta primers. Using immunoSEQ multiplex PCR, the repertoire was profiled, and TCRdb retains in-frame clones only, with some absent. The sample includes around 92,000 clones, over 65% of them seen just once. Input material: PBMCs. The receptors stem from a man aged 55 to 70 in good health and CMV-seropositive.

The V gene is TRBV18, the J gene TRBJ2-1; the match to TRBD2 covers 7 bases. The length of the CDR3 is 13 residues. V shed 3 bases and J 10 bases; nucleotides not matched to a gene: 6. CDR1 and CDR2 (germline): KGHSH, LQKENI. CDR3 residues: CASSPGTTEEQFF. DNA for the CDR3: TGTGCCAGCTCACCCGGGACTACTGAGGAGCAGTTCTTC.

This sequence joins TRBV6-5 and TRBJ1-1, with a tentative D call TRBD1 (5 bases). Looked up from germline, CDR1 is MNHEY and CDR2 is SVGAGI. The CDR3 is made up of 14 amino acids. Between the trimmed V and J ends, which lost 6 bases and 2 bases, there was a span of 13 bases. The CDR3, as DNA: TGTGCCAGCAGAACGAGACAGCTTAACACTGAAGCTTTCTTT. The encoded protein is CASRTRQLNTEAFF.

This clone was observed a few times. The chain links TRBV5-4 to TRBJ1-2, with D possibly being TRBD1 (5 bases). Trimming shortened V by 1 base and J by 4 bases, and 8 bases separated the two germline ends. The CDR3 is 13 amino acids. The germline V gene has CDR1 SGHNT and CDR2 YYREEE (reference sequence). CDR3 loop: CASSLKGAYGYTF. In DNA form, the CDR3 reads TGTGCCAGCAGCTTGAAAGGGGCCTATGGCTACACCTTC. The whole variable domain, remainder taken from reference TRBV5-4 and TRBJ1-2, is ETGVTQSPTHLIKTRGQQVTLRCSSQSGHNTVSWYQQALGQGPQFIFQYYREEENGRGNFPPRFSGLQFPNYSSELNVNALELDDSALYLCASSLKGAYGYTFGSGTRLTVV.

This rearrangement joins TRBV7-3 to TRBJ2-7, with 7 bases lining up with TRBD1. CDR3 length equals 14 residues. The germline V gene encodes CDR1 SGHTA and CDR2 FQGTGA. The V gene end was trimmed by 5 bases and the J gene end by 6 bases; junction bases not matched to a gene: 10. The CDR3 sequence is CASSASQGVGEQYF. In nucleotides, the CDR3 is TGTGCCAGCAGCGCAAGTCAGGGGGTAGGCGAGCAGTACTTC.

This chain connects TRBV19 to TRBJ2-3; 15 bases map to TRBD2. CDR1 LNHDA and CDR2 SQIVND come from the germline V gene (reference sequence). The CDR3 has 15 residues. V was pared by 8 bases and J by 5 bases, with 5 bases of the junction left unmatched. The CDR3: CASSGLAGGLDTQYF. The CDR3 region has the DNA TGTGCCAGTTCTGGACTAGCGGGGGGGTTAGATACGCAGTATTTT.

The chain uses TRBV5-6 and TRBJ1-5; D call uncertain. Per the germline V gene, CDR1 is SGHDT and CDR2 is YYEEEE. The ends were cut back, 2 bases at V and 1 base at J, with 7 bases in the middle. This CDR3 comprises 14 residues. The CDR3 is CASSFRQSNQPQHF. CDR3 sequence (DNA): TGTGCCAGCAGCTTCAGGCAGAGCAATCAGCCCCAGCATTTT.

This chain connects TRBV6-6 to TRBJ2-7, with D perhaps matching TRBD2 (5 bases). From germline, CDR1 is MNHNY and CDR2 SVGAGI (reference sequence). V lost 6 bases and J 0 bases, leaving 15 bases between the germline ends. This CDR3 contains 15 residues. CDR3 residues: CASRDGLKVSYEQYF. The CDR3 DNA is TGTGCCAGCAGGGACGGACTCAAAGTCTCCTACGAGCAGTACTTC.

V gene TRBV6-5 combines with J gene TRBJ2-3; TRBD2 matches at 8 bases. The CDR3 length is 15 residues. Germline lookup yields CDR1 MNHEY and CDR2 SVGAGI. Trimming at V came to 5 bases and at J to 1 base, leaving 5 bases not matched to a gene. In nucleotides, the CDR3 is TGTGCCAGCAGTCCCCGGCGGGGGGGCACAGATACGCAGTATTTT. It codes for CASSPRRGGTDTQYF.

This sequence joins TRBV11-2 and TRBJ2-2, with 7 bases identical to TRBD1. Germline V gene lookup returns CDR1 SGHAT and CDR2 FQNNGV. This CDR3 region has 15 residues. V was pared by 1 base and J by 6 bases, with 5 bases of the junction left unmatched. In DNA, the CDR3 is TGTGCCAGCAGCTTAGGAGGGGGCGCTTCCGGGGAGCTGTTTTTT. Protein product: CASSLGGGASGELFF.

This chain joins TRBV18 and TRBJ2-2; D unresolved. Germline V gives CDR1 KGHSH, CDR2 LQKENI. The V end lost 3 bases, the J end lost 6 bases, and 5 bases lay between the germline ends. The CDR3 has 12 residues. This CDR3 reads CASSPTAGELFF. The CDR3 DNA follows: TGTGCCAGCTCACCTACTGCCGGGGAGCTGTTTTTT.

V and J are TRBV30 and TRBJ1-4; D is undetermined. V was cut by 5 bases and J by 8 bases, with 15 bases left in between. Germline CDR1 reads GTSNPN; CDR2 reads SVGIG (reference sequence). The CDR3 sequence is 13 residues long. CDR3 in DNA: TGTGCCTGGGCCCGGGAGGCGGTAGAAAAACTGTTTTTT. Translation: CAWAREAVEKLFF.

The V call is TRBV7-3, the J call TRBJ2-5, with unresolved D. The length of the CDR3 is 15 residues. Germline assignment: CDR1 SGHTA and CDR2 FQGTGA. V was trimmed by 1 base and J by 1 base, leaving 10 bases between them. CDR3 amino acids: CASSLIPGPQETQYF. The CDR3 coding sequence is TGTGCCAGCAGCTTAATCCCAGGCCCCCAAGAGACCCAGTACTTC.

The gene calls are TRBV27 and TRBJ2-5; 10 nucleotides match TRBD2. Germline V gene data show CDR1 as MNHEY and CDR2 as SMNVEV (reference sequence). CDR3 size: 13 residues. V was pared by 7 bases and J by 4 bases, with 3 bases of the junction left unmatched. The chain's CDR3 is CASTKRGGETQYF. The CDR3 DNA reads as TGTGCCAGCACTAAGCGGGGGGGAGAGACCCAGTACTTC.

This clone was counted a few times. V is TRBV5-4 and J is TRBJ1-2; 9 nucleotides line up with TRBD1. The CDR3 is 12 amino acids. Trimming removed 5 bases from V and 7 bases from J; junction bases left unmatched: 3. The germline CDR1 and CDR2 sequences are SGHNT and YYREEE (reference sequence). The chain's CDR3 is CASRDRGAGYTF. Here the CDR3 DNA reads TGTGCCAGCAGGGACAGGGGAGCTGGCTACACCTTC. The full variable domain, completed using reference TRBV5-4 and TRBJ1-2, is ETGVTQSPTHLIKTRGQQVTLRCSSQSGHNTVSWYQQALGQGPQFIFQYYREEENGRGNFPPRFSGLQFPNYSSELNVNALELDDSALYLCASRDRGAGYTFGSGTRLTVV.

This clone was found a few times. The chain is built from TRBV19 and TRBJ2-6, with unresolved D. Germline CDR1 reads LNHDA; CDR2 reads SQIVND (reference sequence). Trimming removed 5 bases from V and 4 bases from J, with 9 bases in between. This CDR3 has 14 residues. The CDR3 DNA is TGTGCCAGTAGTCAGACTTACGGGGCCAACGTCCTGACTTTC. Its translation is CASSQTYGANVLTF.

Only one count was recorded for this clone. The chain employs TRBV30 and TRBJ2-3; D not certain. Germline V lookup: CDR1 GTSNPN, CDR2 SVGIG (reference sequence). V lost 0 bases, J lost 6 bases, and 7 bases lay in between. CDR3 length: 12 amino acids. The CDR3 DNA reads TGTGCCTGGAGTGTAGCTTCCGATACGCAGTATTTT. It translates to CAWSVASDTQYF.

The chain has TRBV9 and TRBJ1-2; 7 nucleotides line up with TRBD1. CDR1 SGDLS and CDR2 YYNGEE come from the germline V gene. J was trimmed by 4 bases and V by 3 bases; bases with no gene match: 6. This CDR3 region has 14 residues. CDR3 in amino acids: CASSGPRGFYGYTF. The CDR3 nucleotides read TGTGCCAGCAGCGGACCCAGGGGGTTCTATGGCTACACCTTC.

This rearrangement joins TRBV7-9 to TRBJ1-2, with 9 positions matching TRBD1. J gave up 6 bases and V 0 bases, and 5 bases lay outside the gene matches. In germline, CDR1 is SEHNR, CDR2 FQNEAQ (reference sequence). The CDR3 contains 15 residues. Here the CDR3 DNA reads TGTGCCAGCAGCTTAGCCTATTGGACAGGGGATGGCTACACCTTC. Its translation is CASSLAYWTGDGYTF. Together with reference TRBV7-9 and TRBJ1-2, the CDR3 gives the full variable domain: DTGVSQNPRHKITKRGQNVTFRCDPISEHNRLYWYRQTLGQGPEFLTYFQNEAQLEKSRLLSDRFSAERPKGSFSTLEIQRTEQGDSAMYLCASSLAYWTGDGYTFGSGTRLTVV.

Written as DNA, the CDR3 is TGTGCCAGCAGCGGGAGGGGACTAGCGGGGACAGATACGCAGTATTTT. It specifies CASSGRGLAGTDTQYF. This chain joins TRBV5-4 and TRBJ2-3; 13 bases match TRBD2. CDR1 and CDR2 from the germline V gene are SGHNT and YYREEE (reference sequence). V shed 4 bases and J 3 bases; nucleotides not matched to a gene: 5. This CDR3 is built from 16 residues.

The chain combines TRBV10-2 with TRBJ2-5; TRBD2 aligns across 10 bases. Germline V gene lookup returns CDR1 WSHSY and CDR2 SAAADI. The trim removed 4 bases at V and 1 base at J, leaving 6 bases unmatched. The CDR3 sequence is 16 residues long. CDR3 sequence (DNA): TGCGCCAGCAGTGCTGGGAGCGGGGGGGGCCAAGAGACCCAGTACTTC. Amino acids: CASSAGSGGGQETQYF.

The chain employs TRBV28 and TRBJ2-7, with D possibly TRBD1 on 6 matching bases. This CDR3 is 17 amino acids long. Trimming took 5 bases from V and 0 from J, leaving 20 bases between them. Germline CDR1 MDHEN, CDR2 SYDVKM. CDR3 sequence (DNA): TGTGCCAGCAGTCCCCCGAAACAGGGACCAAGCTCCTACGAGCAGTACTTC. This sequence encodes CASSPPKQGPSSYEQYF.